This T cell receptor beta chain was sequenced during a study of response to subunit inactivated influenza vaccine. TCRdb called the RT-PCR reads again in MiXCR, with one record for every CDR3 protein. Found here are some 570,000 distinct CDR3 sequences, around 11% of them singletons; the top ten hold 11%. Looked up from germline, CDR1 is SEHNR and CDR2 is FQNEAQ (reference sequence). The CDR3 loop spans 16 amino acids. J was trimmed by 5 bases and V by 5 bases; bases with no gene match: 11. This same sample was also part of a study on T cells expressing NK-cell markers. That paper states: Template switching by 5'RACE with UMIs generated the TCR beta cDNA. In a few donors, dominant clonotypes made up about 28.3-65% of CD3+CD56-NKG2C+ cells.

The sequenced sample was PBMCs from blood, obtained on the day of vaccination. This TCR was sampled from a man aged 50-59 years who received an inactivated influenza vaccine. The chain is built from TRBV7-9 and TRBJ2-5; 10 bases agree with TRBD2. Here the CDR3 reads CASSHGLAASGETQYF. CDR3 coding DNA: TGTGCCAGCAGCCACGGACTAGCGGCAAGCGGGGAGACCCAGTACTTC.